These T cell receptor beta chains were read from a single sample in a study of CD8 T cells in ankylosing spondylitis. TCRdb processed the 5' RACE reads anew with MiXCR; each CDR3 protein has one entry. Found here are 300,000 to 400,000 distinct CDR3 sequences, roughly 20% of them singletons; the top ten hold under 15%. Sequenced input: blood, either unsorted or a sorted T cell fraction (not recorded which). Every receptor here comes from a male donor with ankylosing spondylitis or in good health (not recorded which). Both conserved end residues are part of each CDR3. D genes are given only for firm matches. Clone sizes are given selectively: once, few, many, or a class where the clone is expanded.

>TRBJ2-7|.|TRBD1|TRBV7-2|13
CASTHGDSYEQYF
TGTGCCAGCACCCACGGGGACAGCTACGAGCAGTACTTC
>TRBJ2-3|.|.|TRBV9|13
CASSPRRSDTQYF
TGTGCCAGCAGCCCCCGGAGATCAGATACGCAGTATTTT
>TRBJ2-7|.|TRBD1|TRBV7-9|17
CASSLFRTGLGAYEQYF
TGTGCCAGCAGCTTATTCCGGACAGGCCTCGGGGCCTACGAGCAGTACTTC
>TRBJ1-5|.|.|TRBV11-2|15
CASSPAGWGSQPQHF
TGTGCCAGCAGCCCCGCGGGGTGGGGGAGTCAGCCCCAGCATTTT
>TRBJ2-1|few|TRBD1|TRBV7-2|16
CASSLRRQGTYNEQFF
TGTGCCAGCAGCTTACGACGACAGGGCACCTACAATGAGCAGTTCTTC
>TRBJ2-5|few|.|TRBV7-9|13
CASSLGPEETQYF
TGTGCCAGCAGCTTAGGGCCGGAAGAGACCCAGTACTTC
>TRBJ1-1|few|.|TRBV9|14
CASRAFTENTEAFF
TGTGCCAGCAGAGCATTCACGGAGAACACTGAAGCTTTCTTT
>TRBJ1-4|.|.|TRBV5-6|14
CASSLEALNEKLFF
TGTGCCAGCAGCTTGGAGGCCCTTAATGAAAAACTGTTTTTT
>TRBJ2-5|.|.|TRBV20-1|11
CSAERDETQYF
TGCAGTGCGGAAAGAGATGAGACCCAGTACTTC
>TRBJ2-7|few|.|TRBV4-1|15
CASSPPEQGSYEQYF
TGCGCCAGCAGCCCCCCAGAGCAGGGTAGCTACGAGCAGTACTTC
>TRBJ2-3|few|.|TRBV10-2|13
CASLRENTDTQYF
TGCGCCAGCCTGCGGGAAAACACAGATACGCAGTATTTT
>TRBJ2-6|.|TRBD1|TRBV7-9|16
CASSLDTGAGANVLTF
TGTGCCAGCAGCTTAGATACAGGGGCTGGGGCCAACGTCCTGACTTTC
>TRBJ2-1|.|TRBD2|TRBV27|12
CASRWRGGAQFF
TGTGCCAGCAGGTGGCGGGGGGGGGCGCAGTTCTTC
>TRBJ2-3|.|.|TRBV20-1|13
CSARDPMGDTQYF
TGCAGTGCTAGAGATCCAATGGGGGATACGCAGTATTTT
>TRBJ2-2|.|.|TRBV12-3/TRBV12-4|18
CALSSSGAGRDNTGELFF
TGTGCCCTCAGTTCTTCCGGGGCCGGCAGGGATAACACCGGGGAGCTGTTTTTT
>TRBJ2-1|.|TRBD2|TRBV27|16
CASSFSGGAAYNEQFF
TGTGCCAGCAGTTTCAGCGGGGGGGCCGCCTACAATGAGCAGTTCTTC
>TRBJ2-7|.|.|TRBV7-9|15
CASSVEGGGYYEQYF
TGTGCCAGCAGCGTCGAGGGGGGCGGGTACTACGAGCAGTACTTC
>TRBJ1-4|.|TRBD1|TRBV6-5|18
CASSYSWVQGKNNEKLFF
TGTGCCAGCAGTTACTCGTGGGTACAGGGGAAGAATAATGAAAAACTGTTTTTT
>TRBJ2-7|few|TRBD1|TRBV2|14
CASSRDRQFYEQYF
TGTGCCAGCAGTAGGGACAGACAGTTCTACGAGCAGTACTTC
>TRBJ2-1|.|.|TRBV2|16
CASRYRDGSSYNEQFF
TGTGCCAGCAGATACAGGGACGGGAGCTCCTACAATGAGCAGTTCTTC
>TRBJ2-5|few|TRBD2|TRBV4-1|13
CASSGGLDPLQYF
TGCGCCAGCAGCGGAGGACTAGACCCGCTCCAGTACTTC
>TRBJ2-1|few|TRBD2|TRBV6-1|16
CASSESSGGAYNEQFF
TGTGCCAGCAGTGAATCTAGCGGGGGGGCCTACAATGAGCAGTTCTTC
>TRBJ2-4|few|.|TRBV20-1|11
CSARWRNIQYF
TGCAGTGCTAGATGGAGAAACATTCAGTACTTC